This TCR beta chain was profiled in a study of long-term antiretroviral therapy in people with HIV. The libraries were made with immunoSEQ v3.0 at survey level. TCRdb's table, derived via immunoSEQ multiplex PCR, lists solely in-frame clones and lacks some. The data show some 11,000 clones, 84% seen once. Overall study findings and caveats: Blood sampling spanned 2004 to 2017, possibly under older ART regimens.

As for this clone: The antigen is not known.

This clonotype was obtained from a man aged 45-65 years with HIV. Sequenced material: unsorted PBMCs, taken 7 to 7.5 years after starting antiretroviral therapy.

CDR3 nucleotides: TGTGCCAGCAGCGTAGGTGGGGGAGGCAATTCACCCCTCCACTTT. Amino acids: CASSVGGGGNSPLHF. This sequence joins TRBV9 and TRBJ1-6; D is perhaps TRBD1 (5 bases). The germline V gene encodes CDR1 SGDLS and CDR2 YYNGEE. Trimming cost V 0 bases and J 7 bases, with 11 bases left between them. The CDR3 covers 15 residues.